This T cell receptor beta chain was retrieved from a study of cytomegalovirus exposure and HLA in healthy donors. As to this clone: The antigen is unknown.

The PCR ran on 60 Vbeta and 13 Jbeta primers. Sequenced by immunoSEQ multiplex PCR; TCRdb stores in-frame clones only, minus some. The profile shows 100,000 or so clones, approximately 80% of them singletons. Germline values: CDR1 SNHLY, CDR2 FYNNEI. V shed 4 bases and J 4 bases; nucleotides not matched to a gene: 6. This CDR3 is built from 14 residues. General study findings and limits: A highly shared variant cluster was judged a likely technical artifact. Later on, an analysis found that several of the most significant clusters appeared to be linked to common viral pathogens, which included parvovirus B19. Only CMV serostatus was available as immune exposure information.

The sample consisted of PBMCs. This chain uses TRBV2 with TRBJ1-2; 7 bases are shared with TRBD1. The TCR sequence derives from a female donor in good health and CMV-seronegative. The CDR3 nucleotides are TGTGCCAGCAGTGGTGGAGGGGGCAGCTATGGCTACACCTTC. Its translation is CASSGGGGSYGYTF.